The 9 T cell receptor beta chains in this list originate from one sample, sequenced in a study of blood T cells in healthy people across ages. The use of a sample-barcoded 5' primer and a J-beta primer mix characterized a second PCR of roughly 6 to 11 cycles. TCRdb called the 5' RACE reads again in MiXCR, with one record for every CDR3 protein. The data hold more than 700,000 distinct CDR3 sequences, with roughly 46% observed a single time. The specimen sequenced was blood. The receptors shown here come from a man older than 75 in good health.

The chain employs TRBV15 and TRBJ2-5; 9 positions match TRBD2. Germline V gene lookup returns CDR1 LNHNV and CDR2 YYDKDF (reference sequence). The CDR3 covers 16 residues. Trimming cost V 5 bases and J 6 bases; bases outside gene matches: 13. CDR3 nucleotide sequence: TGTGCCACCAGCGGATCCTCGGGACTAGCTGTGAAGACCCAGTACTTC. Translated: CATSGSSGLAVKTQYF.

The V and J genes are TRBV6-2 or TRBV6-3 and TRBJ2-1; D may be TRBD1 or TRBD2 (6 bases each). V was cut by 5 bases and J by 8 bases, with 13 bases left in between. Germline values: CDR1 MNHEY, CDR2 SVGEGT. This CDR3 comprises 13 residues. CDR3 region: CASSQGRYHEQFF. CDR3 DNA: TGTGCCAGCAGTCAGGGGAGGTACCATGAGCAGTTCTTC.

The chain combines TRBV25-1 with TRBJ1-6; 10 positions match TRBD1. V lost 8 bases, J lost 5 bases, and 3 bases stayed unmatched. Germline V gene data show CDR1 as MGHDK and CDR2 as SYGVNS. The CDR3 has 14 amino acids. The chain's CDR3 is CASGGQGDNSPLHF. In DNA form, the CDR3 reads TGTGCCAGCGGTGGACAGGGGGATAATTCACCCCTCCACTTT.

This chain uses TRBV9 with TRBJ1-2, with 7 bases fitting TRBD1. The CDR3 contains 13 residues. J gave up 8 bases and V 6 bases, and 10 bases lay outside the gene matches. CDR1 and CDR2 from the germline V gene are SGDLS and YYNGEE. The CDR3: CASKSRGSGGYTF. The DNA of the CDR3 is TGTGCCAGCAAGAGCAGGGGGAGCGGCGGCTACACCTTC.

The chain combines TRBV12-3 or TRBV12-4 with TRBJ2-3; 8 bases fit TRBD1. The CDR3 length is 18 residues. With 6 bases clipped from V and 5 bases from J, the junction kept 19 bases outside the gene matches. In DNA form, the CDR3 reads TGTGCCAGCAGCCAGGGGGCTTTTGGGAGGCACCGGAGAGATACGCAGTATTTT. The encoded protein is CASSQGAFGRHRRDTQYF.

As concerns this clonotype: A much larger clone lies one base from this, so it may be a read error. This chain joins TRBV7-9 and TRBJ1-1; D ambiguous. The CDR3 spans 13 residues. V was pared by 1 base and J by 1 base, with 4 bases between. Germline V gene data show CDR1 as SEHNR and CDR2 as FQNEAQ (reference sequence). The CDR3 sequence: CASSLETNTEAFF. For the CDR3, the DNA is TGTGCCAGCAGCTTAGAGACGAACACTGAAGCTTTCTTT.

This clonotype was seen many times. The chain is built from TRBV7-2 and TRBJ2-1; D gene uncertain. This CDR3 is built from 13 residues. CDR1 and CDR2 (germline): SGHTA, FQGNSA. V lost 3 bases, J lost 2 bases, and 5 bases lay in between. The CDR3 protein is CASSFSAYNEQFF. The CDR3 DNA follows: TGTGCCAGCAGCTTCTCCGCCTACAATGAGCAGTTCTTC.

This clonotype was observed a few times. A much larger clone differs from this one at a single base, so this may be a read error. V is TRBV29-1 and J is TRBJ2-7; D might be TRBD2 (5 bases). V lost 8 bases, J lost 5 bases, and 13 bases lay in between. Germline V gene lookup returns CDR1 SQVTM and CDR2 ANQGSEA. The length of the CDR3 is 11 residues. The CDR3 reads CSRRGNDEQYF. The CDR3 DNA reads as TGCAGCAGACGGGGAAATGACGAGCAGTACTTC.

In DNA form, the CDR3 reads TGCAGTGCTAGGGCCTATAACACTGAAGCTTTCTTT. This gives the protein CSARAYNTEAFF. The rearrangement uses TRBV20-1 and TRBJ1-1; D not certain. V was trimmed by 3 bases and J by 2 bases, leaving 7 bases between them. CDR3 length equals 12 residues. Germline lookup yields CDR1 DFQATT and CDR2 SNEGSKA (reference sequence).